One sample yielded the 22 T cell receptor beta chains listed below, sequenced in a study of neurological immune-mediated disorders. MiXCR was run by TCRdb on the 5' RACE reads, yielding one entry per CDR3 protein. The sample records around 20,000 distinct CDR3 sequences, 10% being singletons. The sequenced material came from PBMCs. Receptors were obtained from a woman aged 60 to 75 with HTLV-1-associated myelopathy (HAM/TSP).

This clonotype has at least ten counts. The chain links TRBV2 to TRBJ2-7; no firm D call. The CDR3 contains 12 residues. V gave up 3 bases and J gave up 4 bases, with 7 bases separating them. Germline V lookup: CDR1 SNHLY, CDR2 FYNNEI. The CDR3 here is CASSEQRYEQYF. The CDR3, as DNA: TGTGCCAGCAGTGAGCAAAGGTACGAGCAGTACTTC.

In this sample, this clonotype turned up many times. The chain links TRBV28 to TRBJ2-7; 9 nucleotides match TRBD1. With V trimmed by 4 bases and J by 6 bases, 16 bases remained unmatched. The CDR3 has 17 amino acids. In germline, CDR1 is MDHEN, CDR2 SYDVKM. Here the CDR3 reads CASSSPEQGAIRREQYF. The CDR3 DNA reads TGTGCCAGCAGTTCCCCCGAACAGGGGGCAATAAGGCGCGAGCAGTACTTC.

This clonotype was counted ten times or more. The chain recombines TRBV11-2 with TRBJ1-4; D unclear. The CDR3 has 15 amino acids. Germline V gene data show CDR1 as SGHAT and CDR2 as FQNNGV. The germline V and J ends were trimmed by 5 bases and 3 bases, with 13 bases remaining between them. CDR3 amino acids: CASSQGRQPNEKLFF. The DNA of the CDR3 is TGTGCCAGCAGCCAAGGGAGGCAGCCTAATGAAAAACTGTTTTTT.

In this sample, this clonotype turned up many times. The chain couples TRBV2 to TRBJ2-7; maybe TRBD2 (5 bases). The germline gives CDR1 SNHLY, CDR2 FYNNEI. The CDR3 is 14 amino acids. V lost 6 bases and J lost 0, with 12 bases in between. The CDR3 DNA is TGTGCCAGCAGAGCGGAATGGAGCTCCTACGAGCAGTACTTC. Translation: CASRAEWSSYEQYF.

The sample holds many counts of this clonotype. CDR3 coding DNA: TGTGCCAGCAGTTACTCGTTGCGTGGGGAGCTGTTTTTT. This codes for CASSYSLRGELFF. This sequence joins TRBV6-5 and TRBJ2-2, with unresolved D. Trimming cost V 0 bases and J 8 bases, with 7 bases left between them. This CDR3 contains 13 residues. Looked up from germline, CDR1 is MNHEY and CDR2 is SVGAGI.

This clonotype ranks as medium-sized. The CDR3 DNA reads as TGCAGTGCACCTAGACAGGGATTCGGAAAACTGTTTTTT. This gives the protein CSAPRQGFGKLFF. V and J are TRBV20-1 and TRBJ1-4, with TRBD1 identical over 7 bases. Germline loops: CDR1 DFQATT, CDR2 SNEGSKA (reference sequence). This CDR3 is 13 amino acids long. The V gene end was trimmed by 6 bases and the J gene end by 10 bases; junction bases not matched to a gene: 11.

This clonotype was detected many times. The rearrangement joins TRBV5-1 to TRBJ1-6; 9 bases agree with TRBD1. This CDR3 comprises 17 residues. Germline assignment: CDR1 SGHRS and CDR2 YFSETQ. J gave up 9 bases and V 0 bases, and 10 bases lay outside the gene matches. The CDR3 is CASSLGEFGTGFSPLHF. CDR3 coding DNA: TGCGCCAGCAGCTTGGGGGAGTTCGGGACAGGGTTTTCACCCCTCCACTTT.

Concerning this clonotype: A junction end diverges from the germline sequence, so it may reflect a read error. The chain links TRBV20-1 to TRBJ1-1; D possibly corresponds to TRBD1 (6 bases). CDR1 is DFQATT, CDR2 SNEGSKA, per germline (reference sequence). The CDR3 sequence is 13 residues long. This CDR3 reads CSAGTPTDPEALF. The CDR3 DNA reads TGCAGTGCCGGGACACCGACCGACCCTGAAGCCTTATTT.

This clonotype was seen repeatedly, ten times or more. Here the CDR3 DNA reads TGCAGCGTTGAGACAGGCTATGGCTACACCTTC. Translation gives CSVETGYGYTF. J is TRBJ1-2 and V is TRBV29-1; D perhaps matches TRBD1 (6 bases). The CDR3 runs 11 residues. V lost 3 bases, J lost 4 bases, and 6 bases lay in between. Germline V gene lookup returns CDR1 SQVTM and CDR2 ANQGSEA.

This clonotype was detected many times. The CDR3 here is CASSLDATGRSSPLHF. For the CDR3, the DNA is TGCGCCAGCAGCTTGGACGCGACAGGGAGGAGTTCACCCCTCCACTTT. The V and J genes are TRBV5-1 and TRBJ1-6; 7 nucleotides align to TRBD1. This CDR3 spans 16 amino acids. Germline-derived CDR1 and CDR2 are SGHRS and YFSETQ. After removal of 0 bases from V and 9 bases from J, the junction contained 9 bases not matched to a gene.

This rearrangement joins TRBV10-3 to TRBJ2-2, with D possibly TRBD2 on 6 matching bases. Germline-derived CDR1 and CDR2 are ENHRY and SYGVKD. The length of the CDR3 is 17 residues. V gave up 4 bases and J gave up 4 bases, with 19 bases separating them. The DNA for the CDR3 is TGTGCCATCAGTGCCGATCCCCGGCAGGGAGGCACCGGGGAGCTGTTTTTT. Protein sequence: CAISADPRQGGTGELFF.

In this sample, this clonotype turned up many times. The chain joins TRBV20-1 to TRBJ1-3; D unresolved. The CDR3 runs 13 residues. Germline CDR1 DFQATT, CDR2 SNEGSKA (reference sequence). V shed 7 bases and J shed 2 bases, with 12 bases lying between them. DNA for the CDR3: TGCAGTGTTAGTGGGGATCCTGGAAACACCATATATTTT. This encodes CSVSGDPGNTIYF.

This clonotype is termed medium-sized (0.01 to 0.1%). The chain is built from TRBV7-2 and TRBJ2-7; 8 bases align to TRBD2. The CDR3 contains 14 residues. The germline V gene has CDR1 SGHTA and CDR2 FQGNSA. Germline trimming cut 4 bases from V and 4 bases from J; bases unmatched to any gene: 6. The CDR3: CASSSGGGYYEQYF. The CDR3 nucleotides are TGTGCCAGCAGCTCCGGGGGGGGATATTACGAGCAGTACTTC.

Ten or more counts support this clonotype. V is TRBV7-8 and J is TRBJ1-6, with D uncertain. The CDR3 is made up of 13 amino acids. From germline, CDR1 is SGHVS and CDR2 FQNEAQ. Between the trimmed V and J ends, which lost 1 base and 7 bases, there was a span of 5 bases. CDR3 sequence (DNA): TGTGCCAGCAGCTTAGAGGGAAATTCACCCCTCCACTTT. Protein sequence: CASSLEGNSPLHF.

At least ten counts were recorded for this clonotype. CDR3 nucleotide sequence: TGTGCCAGCAGTTACCCACTAGCGGGGGGAGGAAACGGGGAGCTGTTTTTT. Translated: CASSYPLAGGGNGELFF. This chain connects TRBV6-5 to TRBJ2-2; 12 nucleotides line up with TRBD2. The CDR3 is made up of 17 amino acids. Germline CDR1 and CDR2: MNHEY and SVGAGI. V was clipped by 2 bases and J by 7 bases; unmatched bases: 8.

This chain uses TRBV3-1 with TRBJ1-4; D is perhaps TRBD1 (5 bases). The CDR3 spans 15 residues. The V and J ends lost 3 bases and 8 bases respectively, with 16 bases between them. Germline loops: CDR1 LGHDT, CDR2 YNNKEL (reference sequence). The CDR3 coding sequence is TGTGCCAGCAGCCATACCGGGACCTTAAGGGAAAAACTGTTTTTT. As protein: CASSHTGTLREKLFF.

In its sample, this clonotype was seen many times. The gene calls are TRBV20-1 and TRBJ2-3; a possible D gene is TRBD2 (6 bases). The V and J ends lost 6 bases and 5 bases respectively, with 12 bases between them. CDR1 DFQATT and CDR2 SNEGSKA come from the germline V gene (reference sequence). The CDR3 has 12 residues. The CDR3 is CSARRDRDTQYF. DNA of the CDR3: TGCAGTGCGAGGAGGGACCGAGATACGCAGTATTTT.

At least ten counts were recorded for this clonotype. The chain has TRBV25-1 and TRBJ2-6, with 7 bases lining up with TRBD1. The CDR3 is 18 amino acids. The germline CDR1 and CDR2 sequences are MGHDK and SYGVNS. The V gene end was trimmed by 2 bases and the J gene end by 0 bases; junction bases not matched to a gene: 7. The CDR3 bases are TGTGCCAGCAGTGAACTAGGTGCAGGGGGCTCTGGGGCCAACGTCCTGACTTTC. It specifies CASSELGAGGSGANVLTF.

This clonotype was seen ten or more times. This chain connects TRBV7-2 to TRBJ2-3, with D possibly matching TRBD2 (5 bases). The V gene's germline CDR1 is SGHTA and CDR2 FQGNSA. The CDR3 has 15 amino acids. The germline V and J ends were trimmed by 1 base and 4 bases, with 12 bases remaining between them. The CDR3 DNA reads TGTGCCAGCAGCTTAGGGCCCGGGAATCCAGATACGCAGTATTTT. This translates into CASSLGPGNPDTQYF.

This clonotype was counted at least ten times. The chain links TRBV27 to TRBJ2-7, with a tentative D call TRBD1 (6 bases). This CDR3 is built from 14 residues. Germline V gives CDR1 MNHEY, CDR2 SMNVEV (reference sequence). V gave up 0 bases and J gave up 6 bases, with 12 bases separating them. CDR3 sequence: CASSLSSGVFEQYF. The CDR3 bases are TGTGCCAGCAGTTTATCGTCAGGGGTATTCGAGCAGTACTTC.

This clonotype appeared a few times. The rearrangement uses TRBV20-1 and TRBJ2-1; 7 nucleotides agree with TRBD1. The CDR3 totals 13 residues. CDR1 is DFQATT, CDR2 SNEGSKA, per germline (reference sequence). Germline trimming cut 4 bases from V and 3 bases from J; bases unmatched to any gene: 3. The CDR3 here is CSATRDSYNEQFF. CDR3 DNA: TGCAGTGCTACCAGGGACAGCTACAATGAGCAGTTCTTC.

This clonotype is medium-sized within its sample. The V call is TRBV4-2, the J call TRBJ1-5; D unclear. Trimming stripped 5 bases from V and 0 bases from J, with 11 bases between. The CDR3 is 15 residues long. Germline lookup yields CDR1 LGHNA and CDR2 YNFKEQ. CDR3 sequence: CASSSSWASNQPQHF. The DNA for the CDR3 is TGTGCCAGCAGCTCAAGTTGGGCTAGCAATCAGCCCCAGCATTTT.